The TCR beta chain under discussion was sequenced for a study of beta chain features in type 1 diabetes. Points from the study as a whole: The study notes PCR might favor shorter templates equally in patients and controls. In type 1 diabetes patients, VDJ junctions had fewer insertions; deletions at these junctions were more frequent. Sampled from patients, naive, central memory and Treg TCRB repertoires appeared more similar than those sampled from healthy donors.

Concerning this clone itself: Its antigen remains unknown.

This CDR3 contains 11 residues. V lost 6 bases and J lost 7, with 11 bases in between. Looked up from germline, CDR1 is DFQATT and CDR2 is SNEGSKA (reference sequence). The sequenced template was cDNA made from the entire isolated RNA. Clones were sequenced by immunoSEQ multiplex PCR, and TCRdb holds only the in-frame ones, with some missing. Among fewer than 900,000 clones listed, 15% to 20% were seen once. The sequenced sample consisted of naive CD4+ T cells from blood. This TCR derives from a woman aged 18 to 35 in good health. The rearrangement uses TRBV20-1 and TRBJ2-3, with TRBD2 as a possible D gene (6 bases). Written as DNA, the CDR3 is TGCAGTGCCCCGGGGGTGAATACGCAGTATTTT. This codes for CSAPGVNTQYF.